This is a list of T cell receptor beta chains from one sample in a study of cytotoxic CD8 clonotypes in ibrutinib-treated CLL. Profiled with immunoSEQ multiplex PCR; TCRdb holds only in-frame clones, not every one. The top ten clones hold roughly 4.6% of a sample with 160,000 or so clones, roughly four fifths of them seen once. The starting material was PBMCs, obtained after 24 months of ibrutinib treatment. The source of these receptors is a human donor with chronic lymphocytic leukemia. Each CDR3 is given with its conserved first and last residue. The D gene is left open where the match is weak. Only some rows state a clone size, as once, few, many or a class for expanded clones.

>TRBV4-1|few|.|TRBJ1-1
TGCGCCAGCAGCCAAGGGGGGGCGGACACTGAAGCTTTCTTT
CASSQGGADTEAFF
>TRBV2|.|TRBD2|TRBJ2-1
TGTGCCAGCAGGAGGGAGGCTAGCGGTCTCCCAGAGCAGTTCTTC
CASRREASGLPEQFF
>TRBV7-6|.|.|TRBJ1-5
TGTGCCAGCAGCTTAGAATTCGGACCCAGACAGCCCCAGCATTTT
CASSLEFGPRQPQHF
>TRBV28|once|.|TRBJ2-4
TGTGCCAGCAGTTTGAGGGGAACAGGGAAAAACATTCAGTACTTC
CASSLRGTGKNIQYF
>TRBV7-9|.|.|TRBJ1-1
TGTGCCAGCAGCTCGGTGAACACTGAAGCTTTCTTT
CASSSVNTEAFF
>TRBV28|.|.|TRBJ2-7
TGTGCCAGCAGTTTTGGGAGCTCCTACGAGCAGTACTTC
CASSFGSSYEQYF
>TRBV6-5|.|.|TRBJ1-2
TGTGCCAGCAGTTACTCGACGCGGGGGCGGGCTGGCTACACCTTC
CASSYSTRGRAGYTF
>TRBV18|.|.|TRBJ1-5
TGTGCCAGCTCACCACGACAACAGGTTAATAGCAATCAGCCCCAGCATTTT
CASSPRQQVNSNQPQHF
>TRBV7-9|.|TRBD1|TRBJ1-3
TGTGCCAGCAGCTTAGCGACAGGGTACTCTGGAAACACCATATATTTT
CASSLATGYSGNTIYF
>TRBV7-9|.|.|TRBJ1-5
TGTGCCAGCAGCCAGTACCCCTCCGGGGGGCTCGCTCAGCCCCAGCATTTT
CASSQYPSGGLAQPQHF
>TRBV5-8|.|.|TRBJ1-5
TGTGCCAGCGTATGGGGGGGTAGCAATCAGCCCCAGCATTTT
CASVWGGSNQPQHF
>TRBV18|.|.|TRBJ1-4
TGTGCCAGCTCAGGACGGACAGTTGCAACTAATGAAAAACTGTTTTTT
CASSGRTVATNEKLFF
>TRBV9|.|TRBD1|TRBJ1-6
TGTGCCAGCAGCTCCCGGACAGGTGGCAATTCACCCCTCCACTTT
CASSSRTGGNSPLHF
>TRBV25-1|.|.|TRBJ1-2
TGTGCCAGCAGCCGGCGGGGAACCTATGGCTACACCTTC
CASSRRGTYGYTF
>TRBV19|.|.|TRBJ1-1
TGTGCCAGTATGAAACTGACCCCAAGAACTGAAGCTTTCTTT
CASMKLTPRTEAFF
>TRBV19|few|.|TRBJ2-1
TGTGCCAGTAGTATAGGCTCGGGGACCTACAATGAGCAGTTCTTC
CASSIGSGTYNEQFF
>TRBV18|.|.|TRBJ2-5
TGTGCCAGCTCACCTAGGGGAATGGAGACCCAGTACTTC
CASSPRGMETQYF
>TRBV6-6|.|.|TRBJ2-3
TGTGCCAGCAGTTTCGGCCACAGCACAGATACGCAGTATTTT
CASSFGHSTDTQYF
>TRBV13|.|TRBD2|TRBJ2-7
TGTGCCAGCAGCACTAGAAGGGGACTAGCGGGAGTATACGAGCAGTACTTC
CASSTRRGLAGVYEQYF
>TRBV9|.|.|TRBJ1-3
TGTGCCAGCAGCCACTTGTACTCCCACAGCCAGTCTGGTGGAAACACCATATATTTT
CASSHLYSHSQSGGNTIYF
>TRBV6-5|.|.|TRBJ2-3
TGTGCCAGCAGGGGCAACACAGATACGCAGTATTTT
CASRGNTDTQYF
>TRBV5-1|once|TRBD1|TRBJ2-7
TGCGCCAGCAGCTCAGGGGACAGGGACCCTTTTGGGCAGTACTTC
CASSSGDRDPFGQYF
>TRBV6-6|.|.|TRBJ1-1
TGTGCCAGCAGCCTACTCTCGAGCACTGAAGCTTTCTTT
CASSLLSSTEAFF
>TRBV28|.|TRBD1|TRBJ2-3
TGTGCCAGCAGGACTGGGGGACAGGGTACGCATACGCAGTATTTT
CASRTGGQGTHTQYF
>TRBV5-1|.|TRBD1|TRBJ2-7
TGCGCCAGCAGCTTGGTAGGAACAGGGGTAGGACCCTACGAGCAGTACTTC
CASSLVGTGVGPYEQYF
>TRBV19|.|TRBD1|TRBJ2-7
TGTGCCAGTAGTACCAGGGGGCTTTCCTACGAGCAGTACTTC
CASSTRGLSYEQYF
>TRBV7-8|.|TRBD2|TRBJ2-3
TGTGCCAGCAGCTTGGCTTTGACTAGCGGGGGCACAGATACGCAGTATTTT
CASSLALTSGGTDTQYF
>TRBV29-1|.|.|TRBJ2-1
TGCAGCGTTGCGGGGTTATCGACCTACAATGAGCAGTTCTTC
CSVAGLSTYNEQFF
>TRBV6-5|.|.|TRBJ2-5
TGTGCCAGCAGTTACTCAGGGGCCGAGACCCAGTACTTC
CASSYSGAETQYF